What follows are 11 T cell receptor beta chains derived from one specimen sequenced in a study of CD8 T cells in ankylosing spondylitis. One entry per CDR3 protein, called by TCRdb with MiXCR from the 5' RACE reads. The sample records about 36,000 distinct CDR3 sequences, 13% being singletons. The sequenced material came from synovial fluid, either unsorted or a sorted T cell fraction (not recorded which). These TCRs come from a male donor with ankylosing spondylitis.

The chain carries TRBV5-1 and TRBJ2-5; 9 bases align to TRBD1. The CDR3 is 18 residues long. CDR1 is SGHRS and CDR2 is YFSETQ in the germline V gene. The J segment lost 1 base and the V segment lost 4 bases, leaving 14 bases of the junction unmatched. The CDR3 DNA is TGCGCCAGCAGCCCGCGGACAGGGGTCAGGGAACTCCAAGAGACCCAGTACTTC. It codes for CASSPRTGVRELQETQYF.

The CDR3 DNA sequence: TGCAGCGTTAAGACAGGGGCCAACACTGAAGCTTTCTTT. Protein: CSVKTGANTEAFF. The rearrangement joins TRBV29-1 to TRBJ1-1, with TRBD1 matching 8 bases. The CDR3 loop spans 13 amino acids. J was trimmed by 2 bases and V by 5 bases; bases with no gene match: 4. Looked up from germline, CDR1 is SQVTM and CDR2 is ANQGSEA.

The chain combines TRBV7-8 with TRBJ2-3, with a possible D match to TRBD2 (6 bases). The CDR3 spans 15 residues. Germline V gene lookup returns CDR1 SGHVS and CDR2 FQNEAQ. The V gene lost 4 bases and the J gene lost 7 bases, with 18 bases spanning the gap. The CDR3 loop is CASSSGTFRANTQYF. CDR3 DNA: TGTGCCAGCAGCTCCGGGACTTTTAGAGCAAATACGCAGTATTTT.

The table lists this clonotype with many counts. This chain links TRBV24-1 with TRBJ1-1; a weak D match, TRBD1 (5 bases). The germline V gene has CDR1 KGHDR and CDR2 SFDVKD. The V and J ends lost 3 bases and 7 bases respectively, with 14 bases between them. This CDR3 spans 14 amino acids. CDR3 loop: CATSDHGGLGEAFF. DNA of the CDR3: TGTGCCACCAGTGATCACGGGGGTCTTGGTGAAGCTTTCTTT.

The J gene is TRBJ2-3, the V gene TRBV5-1, with D hard to call. Trimming took 0 bases from V and 3 from J, leaving 14 bases between them. In germline, CDR1 is SGHRS, CDR2 YFSETQ. The CDR3 consists of 16 residues. DNA of the CDR3: TGCGCCAGCAGCTTGGTTCACTCCGGTATAACAGATACGCAGTATTTT. This codes for CASSLVHSGITDTQYF.

The chain has TRBV20-1 and TRBJ1-1; D is unclear. Germline values: CDR1 DFQATT, CDR2 SNEGSKA (reference sequence). The CDR3 has 13 residues. Trimming removed 5 bases from V and 4 bases from J, with 14 bases in between. Here the CDR3 DNA reads TGCAGTGCTTCCCCGGGCCCGACCACTGAAGCTTTCTTT. Its translation: CSASPGPTTEAFF.

The rearrangement joins TRBV2 to TRBJ2-7, with TRBD2 matching 11 bases. The CDR3 consists of 15 residues. The ends lost 6 bases at V and 3 bases at J; junction bases unmatched: 7. Germline V CDR1 and CDR2: SNHLY, FYNNEI. CDR3 region: CASSDSGGGLYEQYF. CDR3 nucleotides: TGTGCCAGCAGCGATAGCGGGGGGGGTCTCTACGAGCAGTACTTC. Full variable domain (missing parts from reference TRBV2 and TRBJ2-7): EPEVTQTPSHQVTQMGQEVILRCVPISNHLYFYWYRQILGQKVEFLVSFYNNEISEKSEIFDDQFSVERPDGSNFTLKIRSTKLEDSAMYFCASSDSGGGLYEQYFGPGTRLTVT.

V is TRBV4-1 and J is TRBJ2-2, with D possibly being TRBD1 or TRBD2 (6 bases each). This CDR3 is 16 amino acids long. CDR1 and CDR2 (germline): MGHRA, YSYEKL. The V and J ends lost 0 bases and 7 bases respectively, with 15 bases between them. CDR3 coding DNA: TGCGCCAGCAGCCAAGATCCCGGGGGCTACAACGGGGAGCTGTTTTTT. It codes for CASSQDPGGYNGELFF.

V usage is TRBV7-9 and J usage is TRBJ2-7, with D possibly being TRBD2 (5 bases). V lost 6 bases and J lost 4, with 13 bases in between. Germline CDR1 SEHNR, CDR2 FQNEAQ (reference sequence). The CDR3 length is 13 residues. The CDR3 DNA sequence: TGTGCCAGCAGTTACGCCCGGGGTTACGAGCAGTACTTC. Its translation is CASSYARGYEQYF.

The chain has TRBV6-5 and TRBJ2-2; D is unclear. Germline V gene sequence: CDR1 MNHEY, CDR2 SVGAGI. The CDR3 runs 12 residues. Trimming left V 7 bases short and J 2 bases short, with 5 bases between. CDR3 region: CASTSNTGELFF. In DNA form, the CDR3 reads TGTGCCAGCACTTCAAACACCGGGGAGCTGTTTTTT.

This clonotype appeared a few times. This rearrangement joins TRBV6-1 to TRBJ2-7; 10 bases align to TRBD2. The V gene end was trimmed by 6 bases and the J gene end by 5 bases; junction bases not matched to a gene: 13. The CDR3 has 16 amino acids. Germline CDR1 reads MNHNS; CDR2 reads SASEGT. The CDR3 DNA reads as TGTGCCAGCAGCCCACCTAGCGGGAGTGAGGAGAACGAGCAGTACTTC. Residues: CASSPPSGSEENEQYF.